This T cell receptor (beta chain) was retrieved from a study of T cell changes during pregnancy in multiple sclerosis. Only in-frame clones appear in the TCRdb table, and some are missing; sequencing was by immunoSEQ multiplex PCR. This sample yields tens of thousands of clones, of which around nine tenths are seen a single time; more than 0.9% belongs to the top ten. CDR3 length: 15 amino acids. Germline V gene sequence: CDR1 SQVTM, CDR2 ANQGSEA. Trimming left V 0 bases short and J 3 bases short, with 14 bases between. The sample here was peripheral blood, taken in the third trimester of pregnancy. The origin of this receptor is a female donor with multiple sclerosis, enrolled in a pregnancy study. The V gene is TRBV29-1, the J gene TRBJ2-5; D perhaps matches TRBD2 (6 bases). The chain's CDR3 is CSVEDGRTLKETQYF. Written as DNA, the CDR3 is TGCAGCGTTGAAGATGGGAGGACTTTGAAAGAGACCCAGTACTTC.